Listed below are T cell receptor beta chains from one sample, sequenced in a study of T-cell reconstitution after alpha-beta-depleted transplantation in children. TCRdb passed the PCR reads through MiXCR, listing each CDR3 protein once. This sample has around 300,000 distinct CDR3 sequences, with approximately 23% found just once. The material was PBMCs, mostly from graft donor cells, obtained 180 days after TCRalphabeta/CD19-depleted stem cell transplant. All receptors derive from a male patient younger than 18 who had a stem cell transplant for acute lymphoblastic leukemia, so the T cells may come from the graft donor. CDR3s include the opening cysteine and the closing phenylalanine or tryptophan. A D gene is named only where the DNA matches it firmly. Clone size appears in some rows only: once, few, many, or a class for an expanded clone.

d_gene	abundance	j_gene	v_gene	CDR3aa	CDR3nt
NA	many	TRBJ2-6	TRBV5-1	CASSISGANVLTF	TGCGCCAGCAGTATCTCTGGGGCCAACGTCCTGACTTTC
TRBD2	NA	TRBJ2-1	TRBV28	CASSLIAGGRNEQFF	TGTGCCAGCAGTTTAATAGCGGGAGGGCGGAATGAGCAGTTCTTC
NA	few	TRBJ2-7	TRBV5-1	CASSLDLWNEQYF	TGCGCCAGCAGCTTGGACCTTTGGAACGAGCAGTACTTC
NA	NA	TRBJ1-5	TRBV21-1	CASSKEPRDRGGCQPQHF	TGTGCCAGCAGCAAAGAGCCCCGGGACAGGGGCGGGTGCCAGCCCCAGCATTTT
NA	NA	TRBJ2-7	TRBV28	CASNSAGSYEQYF	TGTGCCAGCAATTCTGCGGGCTCCTACGAGCAGTACTTC
TRBD2	many	TRBJ2-7	TRBV12-3/TRBV12-4	CASRPTSGRSEQYF	TGTGCCAGCAGGCCCACTAGCGGGAGAAGCGAGCAGTACTTC
NA	few	TRBJ2-4	TRBV4-1	CASSLRFPAKNIQYF	TGCGCCAGCAGCCTCCGGTTTCCAGCCAAAAACATTCAGTACTTC
TRBD2	few	TRBJ2-1	TRBV20-1	CSASGTSGHLVNEQFF	TGCAGTGCTAGTGGTACTAGCGGGCACCTCGTGAATGAGCAGTTCTTC
NA	few	TRBJ2-1	TRBV9	CASSVVGSPSYNEQFF	TGTGCCAGCAGCGTAGTAGGTAGCCCCTCCTACAATGAGCAGTTCTTC
TRBD2	few	TRBJ2-5	TRBV11-2	CASSLLAGVSYYQETQYF	TGTGCCAGCAGCCTTCTAGCGGGAGTATCCTATTACCAAGAGACCCAGTACTTC
NA	few	TRBJ1-2	TRBV27	CASSAAGAPGYTF	TGTGCCAGCAGCGCCGCCGGGGCGCCTGGCTACACCTTC
NA	NA	TRBJ1-2	TRBV5-1	CASSPLVGDGYTF	TGCGCCAGCAGCCCCCTCGTTGGGGATGGCTACACCTTC
NA	NA	TRBJ1-2	TRBV7-9	CASSYAWASYGYTF	TGTGCCAGCAGCTACGCCTGGGCCTCCTATGGCTACACCTTC
NA	few	TRBJ1-2	TRBV20-1	CSARAPVQSAGYGYTF	TGCAGTGCCAGGGCACCGGTCCAGAGTGCTGGGTATGGCTACACCTTC
TRBD2	NA	TRBJ2-3	TRBV5-5	CASSLPGLANSKTDTQYF	TGTGCCAGCAGCTTACCTGGACTAGCGAACTCGAAAACAGATACGCAGTATTTT
TRBD2	many	TRBJ2-5	TRBV12-3/TRBV12-4	CASRVRRGGEETQYF	TGTGCCAGCAGGGTTCGACGGGGAGGGGAAGAGACCCAGTACTTC
NA	NA	TRBJ2-3	TRBV20-1	CSALRGGITDTQYF	TGCAGTGCCCTCAGGGGGGGAATCACAGATACGCAGTATTTT
NA	few	TRBJ2-2	TRBV5-1	CASSLRGGVIGELFF	TGCGCCAGCAGCTTGAGAGGGGGTGTCATCGGGGAGCTGTTTTTT
NA	many	TRBJ1-2	TRBV7-9	CASSLWGNGYTF	TGTGCCAGCAGCTTATGGGGAAATGGCTACACCTTC
TRBD2	few	TRBJ2-1	TRBV24-1	CATSDPSGRRNNEQFF	TGTGCCACCAGTGATCCTAGCGGGAGGAGGAACAATGAGCAGTTCTTC
TRBD2	few	TRBJ2-7	TRBV29-1	CSVEDRGGGRPYEQYF	TGCAGCGTTGAAGATCGAGGAGGCGGGAGGCCCTACGAGCAGTACTTC
NA	NA	TRBJ1-4	TRBV11-1	CASSLMTAKNEKLFF	TGTGCCAGCAGCTTGATGACAGCGAAGAATGAAAAACTGTTTTTT
NA	NA	TRBJ2-7	TRBV11-2	CASSRTDAVETYEQYF	TGTGCCAGCAGCCGGACAGATGCGGTTGAAACCTACGAGCAGTACTTC
NA	few	TRBJ1-2	TRBV5-5	CASSLAGGRYGYTF	TGTGCCAGCAGCTTGGCGGGGGGTCGTTATGGCTACACCTTC
TRBD2	few	TRBJ2-3	TRBV27	CASSRTSGRPGGTQYF	TGTGCCAGCAGCCGGACTAGCGGGAGGCCGGGTGGTACGCAGTATTTT
TRBD1	few	TRBJ1-5	TRBV6-1	CASSPYRGSNQPQHF	TGTGCCAGCAGCCCATACAGGGGTAGCAATCAGCCCCAGCATTTT
TRBD1	NA	TRBJ1-5	TRBV20-1	CSAREDRPRNQPQHF	TGCAGTGCTAGAGAGGACAGGCCCCGCAATCAGCCCCAGCATTTT
TRBD2	NA	TRBJ2-1	TRBV4-1	CASSRLAGGRSNEQFF	TGCGCCAGCAGCCGCCTAGCGGGAGGACGGAGCAATGAGCAGTTCTTC
NA	NA	TRBJ2-3	TRBV27	CASSFGSDTQYF	TGTGCCAGCAGTTTCGGATCAGATACGCAGTATTTT